This T cell receptor beta chain comes out of a study of cytomegalovirus exposure and HLA in healthy donors. As for the study in general: A prior study identified 117 million unique TCR beta sequences from about 180 million T cells. Of fewer than 450 genotyped donors, roughly 86% clustered with self-reported Caucasian donors.

About this clone: Antigen unknown.

Findings and limits, study-wide: The later analysis indicated that the majority of CMV-associated TCR beta chains appeared HLA-restricted.

The CDR3 has 13 residues. CDR1 and CDR2 from the germline V gene are MNHEY and SMNVEV (reference sequence). V gave up 4 bases and J gave up 7 bases, with 11 bases separating them. PCR primers comprised 60 Vbeta and 13 Jbeta primers. The repertoire was sequenced with immunoSEQ multiplex PCR; TCRdb's copy has only in-frame clones and lacks some. This sample yields under 200,000 clones, of which 78% are seen a single time; approximately 3% belongs to the top ten. Material: PBMCs. The TCR was taken from a woman aged 40 to 50 in good health and CMV-seronegative. The gene calls are TRBV27 and TRBJ2-1, with D possibly TRBD1 on 7 matching bases. CDR3 sequence: CASSSRGVNEQFF. The CDR3 nucleotides read TGTGCCAGCAGTTCCAGGGGGGTTAATGAGCAGTTCTTC.